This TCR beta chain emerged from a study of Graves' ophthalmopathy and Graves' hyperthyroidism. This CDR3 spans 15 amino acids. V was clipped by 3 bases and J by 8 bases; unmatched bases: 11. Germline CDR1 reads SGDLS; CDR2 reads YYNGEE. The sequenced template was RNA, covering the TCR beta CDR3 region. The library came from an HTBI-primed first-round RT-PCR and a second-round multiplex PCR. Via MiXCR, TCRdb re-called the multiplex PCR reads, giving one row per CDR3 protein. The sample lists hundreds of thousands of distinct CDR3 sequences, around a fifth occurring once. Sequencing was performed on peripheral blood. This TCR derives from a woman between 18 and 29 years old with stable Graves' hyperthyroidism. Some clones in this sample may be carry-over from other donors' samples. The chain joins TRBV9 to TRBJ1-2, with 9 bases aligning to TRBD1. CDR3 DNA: TGTGCCAGCAGCGAGCGGGGACAGGGAGGTTTGGGCTACACCTTC. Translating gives CASSERGQGGLGYTF. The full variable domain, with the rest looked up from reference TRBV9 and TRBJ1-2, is DSGVTQTPKHLITATGQRVTLRCSPRSGDLSVYWYQQSLDQGLQFLIQYYNGEERAKGNILERFSAQQFPDLHSELNLSSLELGDSALYFCASSERGQGGLGYTFGSGTRLTVV.